This TCR beta chain came from a study of T cells after yellow fever vaccination (dated by TCRdb to between 2018 and 2020). In the study overall: The SMART-Seq v4 Ultra Low Input RNA kit was used to prepare libraries from fractions with low cell numbers. To follow T-cell clones before and after primary and booster YFV17D yellow fever vaccination, bulk TCR alpha and beta repertoires were sequenced over time. Two healthy male donors made up the cohort, one aged 18 to 29 years and the other aged 30 to 39 years. Bulk PBMC replicates and cell subsets were isolated from blood drawn at multiple timepoints before and after both primary and secondary immunization.

TCR cDNA was synthesized by 5'RACE template switching, through which a universal primer site and unique molecular identifiers were introduced. cDNA synthesis was primed from both the TCR alpha and TCR beta constant segments. Two PCR steps were used to amplify libraries, with sample barcodes and sequencing adapters being added in the second step. Libraries were sequenced on Illumina HiSeq 2500 (2x100 bp) or NovaSeq (2x150 bp). The original pipeline was this. MIGEC was used to demultiplex reads and collapse the reads into UMI consensus sequences, and MiXCR was used for V(D)J alignment. Clonotypes responding to the vaccine were identified with edgeR on replicate PBMC samples, with the criteria of FDR below 0.01 and a log2 fold change above 5 up to day 15. Each bulk clonotype received a CD4 or CD8 identity based on whether the sequenced CD4 or CD8 repertoire contained that clonotype at higher abundance. NS4B-specific clonotypes were defined as those at least 10-fold enriched in dextramer-positive over dextramer-negative fractions; CD4-biased clonotypes were excluded. TCRdb took the public reads, trimmed them with fastp at Q25, ran MiXCR for clone calling and kept in-frame beta chains. CDR3 protein duplicates are merged, each entry listing the most common genes and DNA. Clone size and V and J calls follow TCRdb, not the original study. For this sample there are approximately 85,000 distinct CDR3 sequences; about an eighth appear just once. The top ten clonotypes cover 20% to 25% of the sample.

In regard to this clonotype: Per-nucleotide qualities are absent, and no much larger clonotype sits a single base away.

The study at large found these results: After the booster, most of the clones that had expanded following primary vaccination were detected again (around 95% of CD4 and 80% to 90% of CD8), which suggests that memory was broadly maintained. Compared with the primary T-cell response, the secondary T-cell response was faster but weaker, reaching its peak on day 5 rather than on day 15. Computational filtering was needed because FACS-sorted repertoires could contain abundant contaminating clonotypes from the bulk population. Because the study included only two donors, the extent to which the findings can be generalized is limited. A small share of clonotypes was detected in both CD4 and CD8 compartments, with the overlap likely arising from convergent recombination.

Inclusive of the bounding cysteine and phenylalanine, the CDR3 is 14 residues long. Only the CDR3 part of the read is kept: 42 bases, read in frame from the first base. Deletion took 1 base off V and 6 bases off J, with a span of 10 bases between the germline ends. Taken from the germline V gene, the CDR1 and CDR2 loops are SGHRS and YFSETQ. The sample's treatment or condition label is to be understood as: live attenuated yellow fever vaccine strain. PBMCs were isolated from peripheral blood using a standard Ficoll-Paque protocol. With anti-CD3 and anti-CD8 staining plus a dextramer loaded with the yellow fever NS4B epitope peptide, the researchers sorted epitope-specific CD8 T cells. TriZol was used to extract RNA from bulk PBMCs, from CD4 and CD8 fractions, and from dextramer-positive and dextramer-negative fractions.

Sample: CD8+ T cells not binding an NS4B(214-222) dextramer, sorted from PBMCs, taken less than 25 days after the first yellow fever vaccination. Taken with the paper, the label for cell subset or site translates to: NS4B epitope dextramer-negative CD8 T cells. The receptor was derived from a man aged 18 to 29 who received the YFV17D yellow fever vaccine. This receptor chain uses TRBV5-1 and TRBJ2-2; tentative D gene TRBD1, with 5 bases matching. The base sequence is TGCGCCAGCAGCTTGTTCAGGGCCTCCGGGGAGCTGTTTTTT. Its coded protein is CASSLFRASGELFF. The full variable domain, with segments outside the CDR3 supplied by the reference TRBV5-1 and TRBJ2-2 proteins, appears as KAGVTQTPRYLIKTRGQQVTLSCSPISGHRSVSWYQQTPGQGLQFLFEYFSETQRNKGNFPGRFSGRQFSNSRSEMNVSTLELGDSALYLCASSLFRASGELFFGEGSRLTVL.